The 14 T cell receptor beta chains given below trace back to one sample, sequenced in a study of blood T cell repertoires in COVID-19. Measured with immunoSEQ multiplex PCR; TCRdb has only the in-frame clones, and not every one. The data contain 56,000 or so clones, about 91% of them seen just once; the ten biggest clones take up around two fifths. The sample taken for sequencing was peripheral blood. All receptors derive from a woman aged 55 to 70 with COVID-19, enrolled during active disease.

J is TRBJ1-5 and V is TRBV6-5; TRBD1 might be the D (5 bases). Germline CDR1 is MNHEY and CDR2 is SVGAGI. This CDR3 has 15 residues. With 0 bases removed from V and 3 bases from J, the gap between germline ends came to 9 bases. Here the CDR3 reads CASSYSGGDNQPQHF. CDR3 bases: TGTGCCAGCAGTTACTCGGGGGGTGACAATCAGCCCCAGCATTTT.

This clone was recorded a few times. This chain uses TRBV28 with TRBJ2-1, with 8 bases aligning to TRBD2. This CDR3 spans 15 amino acids. The germline gives CDR1 MDHEN, CDR2 SYDVKM. Losses at the gene ends were 4 bases for V and 2 bases for J; bases not matched to a gene: 4. The CDR3 reads CASSSSGYPYNEQFF. The CDR3 DNA sequence: TGTGCCAGCAGTTCTAGCGGGTATCCCTACAATGAGCAGTTCTTC.

The chain has TRBV11-2 and TRBJ2-2; 11 nucleotides line up with TRBD2. The CDR3 runs 17 residues. Per the germline V gene, CDR1 is SGHAT and CDR2 is FQNNGV. After removal of 2 bases from V and 6 bases from J, the junction contained 8 bases not matched to a gene. Written as DNA, the CDR3 is TGTGCCAGCAGCTTAACTAGCGGGAGATTCGATTCCGGGGAGCTGTTTTTT. Protein product: CASSLTSGRFDSGELFF. Full variable domain (missing parts from reference TRBV11-2 and TRBJ2-2): EAGVAQSPRYKIIEKRQSVAFWCNPISGHATLYWYQQILGQGPKLLIQFQNNGVVDDSQLPKDRFSAERLKGVDSTLKIQPAKLEDSAVYLCASSLTSGRFDSGELFFGEGSRLTVL.

The chain uses TRBV4-2 and TRBJ1-2; TRBD1 might be the D (5 bases). The ends were cut back, 0 bases at V and 7 bases at J, with 12 bases in the middle. This CDR3 spans 14 amino acids. Germline CDR1 and CDR2: LGHNA and YNFKEQ. The CDR3 sequence: CASSQDRGGVGYTF. The CDR3 nucleotides read TGTGCCAGCAGCCAAGATCGGGGAGGGGTTGGCTACACCTTC.

This clone was detected only a few times. The rearrangement links TRBV4-1 to TRBJ1-1, with D maybe TRBD1 (5 bases). Germline lookup yields CDR1 MGHRA and CDR2 YSYEKL. The CDR3 totals 15 residues. Trimming took off 0 bases at V and 1 base at J, with 9 bases between the two ends. The CDR3 region has the DNA TGCGCCAGCAGCCAAGAACCTACAGGGAACACTGAAGCTTTCTTT. Translation gives CASSQEPTGNTEAFF.

The rearrangement uses TRBV5-6 and TRBJ1-1; tentative D call: TRBD1 (5 bases). V was cut by 4 bases and J by 0 bases, with 10 bases left in between. The CDR3 spans 14 residues. Germline-derived CDR1 and CDR2 are SGHDT and YYEEEE. The CDR3: CASSGTNLNTEAFF. In nucleotides, the CDR3 is TGTGCCAGCAGCGGGACTAACTTGAACACTGAAGCTTTCTTT.

The DNA for the CDR3 is TGTGCCAGCAGCTTAGCGCTAGCGGGGTCCTACAATGAGCAGTTCTTC. Its translation: CASSLALAGSYNEQFF. The chain joins TRBV11-2 to TRBJ2-1; 9 bases map to TRBD2. The CDR3 sequence is 16 residues long. CDR1 SGHAT and CDR2 FQNNGV come from the germline V gene. V lost 1 base, J lost 1 base, and 2 bases stayed unmatched.

The chain carries TRBV11-2 and TRBJ1-1; D gene uncertain. In germline, CDR1 is SGHAT, CDR2 FQNNGV. Trimming stripped 8 bases from V and 1 base from J, with 11 bases between. The CDR3 covers 13 residues. CDR3 nucleotides: TGTGCCAGCCATAGCAGCGGGAACACTGAAGCTTTCTTT. Amino acid sequence: CASHSSGNTEAFF.

V gene TRBV4-3 combines with J gene TRBJ1-1; 12 bases match TRBD1. Germline assignment: CDR1 LGHNA and CDR2 YSLEER. The CDR3 contains 14 residues. J gave up 6 bases and V 3 bases, and 2 bases lay outside the gene matches. CDR3 coding DNA: TGCGCCAGCAGCCAGGGGACAGGGGGCGCTGAAGCTTTCTTT. Amino acid sequence: CASSQGTGGAEAFF.

This chain connects TRBV28 to TRBJ2-7, with D uncertain. The CDR3 contains 11 residues. The germline CDR1 and CDR2 sequences are MDHEN and SYDVKM. V lost 1 base to trimming and J lost 7 bases, with 5 bases between them. Here the CDR3 reads CASSLSREQYF. DNA for the CDR3: TGTGCCAGCAGTTTATCGAGAGAGCAGTACTTC.

V gene TRBV28 combines with J gene TRBJ2-1, with TRBD2 matching over 9 bases. Trimming took 4 bases from V and 5 from J; bases not matched to a gene: 9. CDR3 length: 16 amino acids. Germline-derived CDR1 and CDR2 are MDHEN and SYDVKM. The CDR3 protein is CASSSGLASLNNEQFF. The DNA of the CDR3 is TGTGCCAGCAGTTCCGGACTAGCGAGTTTGAACAATGAGCAGTTCTTC.

The chain employs TRBV6-5 and TRBJ2-1, with 8 bases matching TRBD1. This CDR3 spans 15 amino acids. CDR1 is MNHEY and CDR2 is SVGAGI in the germline V gene. Unmatched junction bases numbered 9, after V lost 6 bases and J lost 5 bases. CDR3 in amino acids: CASRASGTGHNEQFF. CDR3 sequence (DNA): TGTGCCAGCAGGGCGTCCGGGACAGGCCACAATGAGCAGTTCTTC.

The chain joins TRBV5-5 to TRBJ2-5; possible D gene TRBD2, 6 bases. Germline assignment: CDR1 SGHKS and CDR2 YYEKEE (reference sequence). The ends were cut back, 4 bases at V and 5 bases at J, with 15 bases in the middle. The CDR3 spans 14 residues. CDR3 region: CASSGGSRVETQYF. The DNA of the CDR3 is TGTGCCAGCAGCGGGGGGTCCAGGGTTGAGACCCAGTACTTC.

The chain combines TRBV19 with TRBJ2-7, with D perhaps TRBD1 (6 bases). Trimming stripped 8 bases from V and 2 bases from J, with 10 bases between. This CDR3 has 12 amino acids. In germline, CDR1 is LNHDA, CDR2 SQIVND (reference sequence). In DNA, the CDR3 is TGTGCCAGTTCGACAGGTCCCTACGAGCAGTACTTC. Its translation is CASSTGPYEQYF.